This T cell receptor (beta chain) was documented in a study of Ad26.COV2.S vaccination and SARS-CoV-2 variants. About the study: Administration of Ad26.COV2.S was intramuscular, either once or twice 56 days apart.

V lost 4 bases to trimming and J lost 9 bases, with 10 bases between them. Germline-derived CDR1 and CDR2 are SGHDN and FVKESK. This CDR3 comprises 13 residues. Sequenced by immunoSEQ multiplex PCR; TCRdb stores in-frame clones only, minus some. In the table there are a few hundred thousand clones, about 90% of which are singletons. The treatment here: approximately 18 received Ad26.COV2.S at low or high dose, single or two shots; several received placebo; per-sample allocation not given. Specimen acquisition occurred on day 63 following the initial vaccine or placebo injection. This sample comprised peripheral blood, obtained in a trial of Ad26.COV2.S vaccine versus placebo. The origin of this receptor is a person aged 18-65 years who received the Ad26.COV2.S COVID-19 vaccine or a placebo. The J gene is TRBJ1-6, the V gene TRBV14; D uncertain. CDR3 loop: CASSLGLSSPLHF. The CDR3 nucleotides read TGTGCCAGCAGCCTGGGGTTAAGTTCACCCCTCCACTTT.